The next 26 T cell receptor beta chains were all read from a single sample in a study of neurological immune-mediated disorders. TCRdb passed the 5' RACE reads through MiXCR, listing each CDR3 protein once. Among fewer than 80,000 distinct CDR3 sequences listed, less than 5.5% were seen once. The sample consisted of PBMCs. The receptors here all came from a woman younger than 45 with multiple sclerosis.

Ten or more counts support this clonotype. The chain couples TRBV7-2 to TRBJ2-2; 8 nucleotides line up with TRBD2. The junction had 8 bases not matched to a gene; V was cut back by 5 bases and J by 3 bases. The CDR3 loop spans 16 amino acids. CDR1 SGHTA and CDR2 FQGNSA come from the germline V gene. The DNA of the CDR3 is TGTGCCAGCAGCCCCCGGGGGGGGTCTTACACCGGGGAGCTGTTTTTT. This encodes CASSPRGGSYTGELFF. The whole variable domain, remainder taken from reference TRBV7-2 and TRBJ2-2, is GAGVSQSPSNKVTEKGKDVELRCDPISGHTALYWYRQSLGQGLEFLIYFQGNSAPDKSGLPSDRFSAERTGGSVSTLTIQRTQQEDSAVYLCASSPRGGSYTGELFFGEGSRLTVL.

This clonotype was recorded at least ten times. The chain employs TRBV28 and TRBJ1-4; 8 bases are shared with TRBD1. Per the germline V gene, CDR1 is MDHEN and CDR2 is SYDVKM. V trimming: 4 bases; J trimming: 5 bases; junction bases outside the gene matches: 6. CDR3 length: 15 residues. CDR3 region: CASSSGGQGNEKLFF. The CDR3 DNA reads as TGTGCCAGCAGTTCTGGAGGACAGGGAAATGAAAAACTGTTTTTT.

The chain links TRBV7-6 to TRBJ2-7; the D gene is possibly TRBD2 (5 bases). The CDR3 runs to 15 residues. V was pared by 3 bases and J by 3 bases, with 15 bases between. CDR1 is SGHVS and CDR2 is FNYEAQ in the germline V gene. DNA of the CDR3: TGTGCCAGCAGCTTGGCCCGGGGTCCCAACTACGAGCAGTACTTC. Its translation: CASSLARGPNYEQYF.

This clonotype was seen a few times. The V gene is TRBV4-2, the J gene TRBJ2-1; D gene uncertain. The germline gives CDR1 LGHNA, CDR2 YNFKEQ. With 4 bases removed from V and 8 bases from J, the gap between germline ends came to 15 bases. The CDR3 consists of 14 residues. The CDR3 DNA sequence: TGTGCCAGCAGCCGAGTGGAAGGGCCCGATGAGCAGTTCTTC. It encodes CASSRVEGPDEQFF.

This clonotype has just a few counts. V and J are TRBV12-3 or TRBV12-4 and TRBJ1-3; D unclear. Trimming took 1 base from V and 0 from J, leaving 10 bases between them. The CDR3 consists of 16 residues. CDR3 protein: CASSLVRKGSGNTIYF. The CDR3, as DNA: TGTGCCAGCAGTTTAGTGAGGAAGGGCTCTGGAAACACCATATATTTT.

The sample holds many counts of this clonotype. This chain links TRBV5-1 with TRBJ2-1; 10 bases align to TRBD2. The length of the CDR3 is 17 residues. CDR1 is SGHRS, CDR2 YFSETQ, per germline. With V trimmed by 3 bases and J by 9 bases, 15 bases remained unmatched. Here the CDR3 DNA reads TGCGCCAGCAGCTCCCTAAGTATAGCGGGGGGCCGTGGTGAGCAGTTCTTC. Translating it yields CASSSLSIAGGRGEQFF. Looking up the rest from reference TRBV5-1 and TRBJ2-1 gives the full variable domain: KAGVTQTPRYLIKTRGQQVTLSCSPISGHRSVSWYQQTPGQGLQFLFEYFSETQRNKGNFPGRFSGRQFSNSRSEMNVSTLELGDSALYLCASSSLSIAGGRGEQFFGPGTRLTVL.

This clonotype was observed at least ten times. The chain combines TRBV5-1 with TRBJ2-1, with TRBD1 matching over 10 bases. This CDR3 spans 15 amino acids. J lost 9 bases, V lost 4 bases, and 10 bases had no gene match. The germline CDR1 and CDR2 sequences are SGHRS and YFSETQ. The CDR3, as DNA: TGCGCCAGCAGCCGGACCGGGACAGGGGACGGTGAGCAGTTCTTC. It is translated as CASSRTGTGDGEQFF.

This clonotype was observed many times. This sequence joins TRBV6-2 or TRBV6-3 and TRBJ1-5; no clear D. V lost 2 bases, J lost 1 base, and 9 bases lay in between. The germline V gene has CDR1 MNHEY and CDR2 SVGEGT. The CDR3 is made up of 15 amino acids. CDR3 in DNA: TGTGCCAGCAGTTACATGGCGGGAAGCAATCAGCCCCAGCATTTT. This gives the protein CASSYMAGSNQPQHF.

This clonotype was observed many times. V usage is TRBV20-1 and J usage is TRBJ2-4; D assignment may be TRBD1 or TRBD2 (6 bases each). Deletions cut 3 bases from V and 3 bases from J, with 18 bases between. In germline, CDR1 is DFQATT, CDR2 SNEGSKA (reference sequence). This CDR3 is built from 16 residues. The CDR3 nucleotides are TGCAGTGCTAGGAGGGGGGACTGGCGTGGCAAAAACATTCAGTACTTC. Encoded protein: CSARRGDWRGKNIQYF.

This clonotype was observed a handful of times. One base away lies a much larger clone, so this may be a sequencing read error. This chain joins TRBV9 and TRBJ2-5, with D perhaps TRBD2 (5 bases). This CDR3 has 13 residues. Germline CDR1 reads SGDLS; CDR2 reads YYNGEE. The V and J ends lost 3 bases and 3 bases respectively, with 9 bases between them. The CDR3 sequence is CASSAGIEETQYF. CDR3 sequence (DNA): TGTGCCAGCAGCGCGGGAATAGAAGAGACCCAGTACTTC. Full variable domain (rest looked up from reference TRBV9 and TRBJ2-5): DSGVTQTPKHLITATGQRVTLRCSPRSGDLSVYWYQQSLDQGLQFLIQYYNGEERAKGNILERFSAQQFPDLHSELNLSSLELGDSALYFCASSAGIEETQYFGPGTRLLVL.

The V gene is TRBV12-3 or TRBV12-4, the J gene TRBJ1-2; TRBD1 agrees at 7 bases. The CDR3 is 16 residues long. Trimming took 0 bases from V and 5 from J; bases not matched to a gene: 9. The CDR3 is CASSLANRGLGYGYTF. DNA of the CDR3: TGTGCCAGCAGTTTAGCTAACAGGGGTTTAGGGTATGGCTACACCTTC.

This clonotype was detected many times. A much larger clone differs from this one at a single base, so this may be a read error. The gene calls are TRBV3-1 and TRBJ2-3; no clear D. CDR3 size: 12 residues. Trimming stripped 2 bases from V and 2 bases from J, with 2 bases between. Per the germline V gene, CDR1 is LGHDT and CDR2 is YNNKEL (reference sequence). This CDR3 reads CASSQNTDTQYF. DNA for the CDR3: TGTGCCAGCAGCCAAAACACAGATACGCAGTATTTT.

The sample holds many counts of this clonotype. CDR3 sequence: CSASGTRDHRVAYGYTF. The CDR3 DNA reads as TGCAGTGCTTCAGGTACTCGAGACCACAGGGTAGCCTATGGCTACACCTTC. The genes are TRBV20-1 and TRBJ1-2; a weak D match, TRBD1 (6 bases). Looked up from germline, CDR1 is DFQATT and CDR2 is SNEGSKA (reference sequence). The CDR3 consists of 17 residues. Trimming shortened V by 5 bases and J by 4 bases, and 26 bases separated the two germline ends.

This clonotype was detected only a few times. A read error may produce the germline difference seen at one junction end. V gene TRBV4-1 combines with J gene TRBJ1-6; no reliable D call. This CDR3 contains 13 residues. CDR1 and CDR2 from the germline V gene are MGHRA and YSYEKL. DNA of the CDR3: TGCGCCAGCAGCCAAGATCGGTGGAACTTGGTCAACTTT. Its translation: CASSQDRWNLVNF.

This clonotype appeared many times. V usage is TRBV10-3 and J usage is TRBJ1-5; D call uncertain. Germline V CDR1 and CDR2: ENHRY, SYGVKD. V was shortened by 10 bases and J by 6 bases, with 13 bases between the two germline ends. The CDR3 is 12 residues long. CDR3 residues: CATQTSGQPQHF. The DNA for the CDR3 is TGTGCCACACAGACCTCCGGTCAGCCCCAGCATTTT.

There are many counts of this clonotype. This chain connects TRBV28 to TRBJ1-2, with a tentative D call TRBD1 (6 bases). The V and J ends lost 7 bases and 7 bases respectively, with 13 bases between them. Germline assignment: CDR1 MDHEN and CDR2 SYDVKM. The CDR3 has 12 residues. The CDR3 here is CASTTGSAGYTF. CDR3 coding DNA: TGTGCCAGCACCACAGGGTCTGCTGGCTACACCTTC.

This clonotype came up many times. The gene calls are TRBV25-1 and TRBJ1-2, with D possibly matching TRBD1 (5 bases). The V and J ends lost 4 bases and 6 bases respectively, with 9 bases between them. Germline V gene data show CDR1 as MGHDK and CDR2 as SYGVNS. The CDR3 runs 12 residues. Here the CDR3 reads CASSGDSDGYTF. In nucleotides, the CDR3 is TGTGCCAGCAGTGGGGACTCAGATGGCTACACCTTC.

This clonotype was observed many times. The chain links TRBV2 to TRBJ2-4; D remains ambiguous. Trimming shortened V by 3 bases and J by 2 bases, and 2 bases separated the two germline ends. The CDR3 length is 12 residues. Per germline, CDR1 SNHLY and CDR2 FYNNEI. The CDR3, as DNA: TGTGCCAGCAGTGACCCCAAAAACATTCAGTACTTC. It yields the protein CASSDPKNIQYF.

This clonotype has ten or more counts. The chain's CDR3 is CAISESGQQETQYF. The CDR3 DNA sequence: TGTGCCATCAGTGAGTCGGGACAGCAAGAGACCCAGTACTTC. This rearrangement joins TRBV10-3 to TRBJ2-5, with TRBD1 matching 7 bases. This CDR3 contains 14 residues. CDR1 and CDR2 (germline): ENHRY, SYGVKD. V dropped 0 bases and J dropped 2; count of bases not matched to a gene: 0.

In this sample, this clonotype turned up many times. DNA for the CDR3: TGTGCCAGCGCGCGGAGGCTAGCGGGCGAGGAACGCACAGATACGCAGTATTTT. Protein product: CASARRLAGEERTDTQYF. The rearrangement uses TRBV10-3 and TRBJ2-3; 8 nucleotides match TRBD2. The CDR3 totals 18 residues. The V gene end was trimmed by 10 bases and the J gene end by 1 base; junction bases not matched to a gene: 19. CDR1 and CDR2 from the germline V gene are ENHRY and SYGVKD.

The V gene is TRBV29-1, the J gene TRBJ2-4; D is unclear. From germline, CDR1 is SQVTM and CDR2 ANQGSEA. V dropped 6 bases and J dropped 0 bases, with 6 bases sitting between them. The CDR3 extends over 12 amino acids. The CDR3: CSVRLAKNIQYF. The CDR3 bases are TGCAGCGTCAGGCTAGCCAAAAACATTCAGTACTTC.

This clonotype was detected many times. V and J are TRBV12-3 or TRBV12-4 and TRBJ1-1, with 11 bases that match TRBD1. CDR3 length equals 15 residues. Trimming cost V 2 bases and J 3 bases; bases outside gene matches: 2. The CDR3 DNA reads as TGTGCCAGCAGTTTATGGGGACAGGGGGACACTGAAGCTTTCTTT. As protein: CASSLWGQGDTEAFF.

On this clonotype: One end of the junction fails to match germline, which may point to a read error. The genes are TRBV20-1 and TRBJ1-3, with a weak D call TRBD1 (5 bases). Germline lookup yields CDR1 DFQATT and CDR2 SNEGSKA (reference sequence). This CDR3 comprises 15 residues. CDR3 region: CSARMDAGRGNIIYF. The CDR3, as DNA: TGCAGTGCTAGGATGGATGCGGGGCGGGGAAACATCATATATTTT.

This clonotype was seen repeatedly, ten times or more. This rearrangement joins TRBV7-9 to TRBJ1-2; maybe TRBD1 (5 bases). CDR1 SEHNR and CDR2 FQNEAQ come from the germline V gene (reference sequence). Trimming took off 5 bases at V and 4 bases at J, with 17 bases between the two ends. The CDR3 runs 15 residues. Here the CDR3 DNA reads TGTGCCAGCAGCCAAACCACGGGACGGCGCTATGGCTACACCTTC. Protein: CASSQTTGRRYGYTF.

This clonotype was counted ten times or more. The chain joins TRBV7-2 to TRBJ2-1; maybe TRBD2 (7 bases). The CDR3 is 13 residues long. Germline V CDR1 and CDR2: SGHTA, FQGNSA. V was pared by 8 bases and J by 7 bases, with 15 bases between. In DNA form, the CDR3 reads TGTGCCAGCGCCTGGCGGGGGCGGAATGAGCAGTTCTTC. Amino acid sequence: CASAWRGRNEQFF.

This clonotype occurred many times. The genes are TRBV16 and TRBJ1-5, with 8 positions matching TRBD1. There are 18 residues in the CDR3. V lost 1 base to trimming and J lost 0 bases; unmatched junction nucleotides: 8. Germline values: CDR1 KGHSY, CDR2 FQNENV. This CDR3 reads CASSQWPGQGDSNQPQHF. DNA of the CDR3: TGTGCCAGCAGCCAATGGCCAGGACAGGGTGATAGCAATCAGCCCCAGCATTTT.